These 14 T cell receptor beta chains were sequenced from one sample in a study of cytomegalovirus exposure and HLA in healthy donors. Researchers ran the PCR with 60 Vbeta and 13 Jbeta primers. The assay was immunoSEQ multiplex PCR, and TCRdb's table has in-frame clones only and misses some. This table has over 150,000 clones, 77% appearing once. Material: PBMCs. Receptors originate from a woman in her fifties or sixties in good health and CMV-seropositive.

This chain connects TRBV7-7 to TRBJ2-3; 8 nucleotides line up with TRBD2. The CDR3 covers 16 residues. Germline V gives CDR1 SSHAT, CDR2 FNYEAQ (reference sequence). V lost 5 bases to trimming and J lost 2 bases; unmatched junction nucleotides: 9. The CDR3 loop reads CASSPGASGSTDTQYF. In nucleotides, the CDR3 is TGTGCCAGCAGCCCGGGCGCTAGCGGGTCCACAGATACGCAGTATTTT.

The sample holds a few counts of this clone. The same CDR3 arises from other DNA sequences in this sample as well. V and J are TRBV19 and TRBJ2-7; TRBD1 matches 7 bases. After removal of 5 bases from V and 2 bases from J, the junction contained 3 bases not matched to a gene. The CDR3 is 13 amino acids. CDR1 LNHDA and CDR2 SQIVND come from the germline V gene (reference sequence). CDR3 residues: CASSSTGAYEQYF. The CDR3 DNA reads as TGTGCCAGTAGTTCCACAGGGGCCTACGAGCAGTACTTC. Combining the CDR3 with reference TRBV19 and TRBJ2-7 gives the whole variable domain DGGITQSPKYLFRKEGQNVTLSCEQNLNHDAMYWYRQDPGQGLRLIYYSQIVNDFQKGDIAEGYSVSREKKESFPLTVTSAQKNPTAFYLCASSSTGAYEQYFGPGTRLTVT.

The chain joins TRBV6-5 to TRBJ2-7; 7 nucleotides agree with TRBD2. This CDR3 is 15 amino acids long. V lost 6 bases to trimming and J lost 6 bases; unmatched junction nucleotides: 14. Germline V gene lookup returns CDR1 MNHEY and CDR2 SVGAGI. CDR3 nucleotide sequence: TGTGCCAGCAGCCGCCAAGCGGGACTTCCCTCCGAGCAGTACTTC. Its protein is CASSRQAGLPSEQYF.

J is TRBJ1-2 and V is TRBV9, with TRBD1 matching 7 bases. Trimming at V came to 1 base and at J to 5 bases, leaving 11 bases not matched to a gene. CDR3 length: 16 amino acids. Germline CDR1 is SGDLS and CDR2 is YYNGEE. Here the CDR3 reads CASSVFDRVSIYGYTF. The CDR3 DNA sequence: TGTGCCAGCAGCGTATTTGACAGGGTTTCTATTTATGGCTACACCTTC.

The chain combines TRBV7-2 with TRBJ1-5; D is unresolved. The germline gives CDR1 SGHTA, CDR2 FQGNSA. With 1 base removed from V and 5 bases from J, the gap between germline ends came to 6 bases. This CDR3 spans 13 amino acids. In DNA, the CDR3 is TGTGCCAGCAGCTTAGGAGGGTATCAGCCCCAGCATTTT. It codes for CASSLGGYQPQHF.

The V call is TRBV19, the J call TRBJ1-1, with 8 bases matching TRBD1. The V and J ends lost 4 bases and 7 bases, in that order; junction bases with no gene match: 5. The CDR3 covers 13 residues. The germline V gene has CDR1 LNHDA and CDR2 SQIVND (reference sequence). The CDR3 nucleotides read TGTGCCAGTAGTACCTATGGACAGGGTGAAGCTTTCTTT. The encoded protein is CASSTYGQGEAFF.

The gene calls are TRBV6-6 and TRBJ2-7, with D possibly TRBD1 on 6 matching bases. Germline lookup yields CDR1 MNHNY and CDR2 SVGAGI (reference sequence). The CDR3 is 15 amino acids. V was clipped by 4 bases and J by 2 bases, with 15 bases between them. Here the CDR3 reads CASSSRQQGPYEQYF. CDR3 nucleotides: TGTGCCAGCAGTTCACGTCAACAGGGACCCTACGAGCAGTACTTC.

The chain joins TRBV5-1 to TRBJ1-1, with D hard to call. This CDR3 has 14 amino acids. The germline V and J ends were trimmed by 1 base and 6 bases, with 13 bases remaining between them. CDR1 is SGHRS and CDR2 is YFSETQ in the germline V gene. CDR3 loop: CASSLSQKVAEAFF. The CDR3 DNA is TGCGCCAGCAGCTTGTCTCAGAAAGTGGCTGAAGCTTTCTTT.

This chain uses TRBV28 with TRBJ1-5, with 7 bases aligning to TRBD1. The length of the CDR3 is 16 residues. The V and J ends lost 5 bases and 9 bases, in that order; junction bases with no gene match: 16. In germline, CDR1 is MDHEN, CDR2 SYDVKM. The chain's CDR3 is CASSIPDRPGMVPQHF. The CDR3 DNA reads as TGTGCCAGCAGTATTCCGGACAGGCCTGGGATGGTGCCCCAGCATTTT. Full variable domain (rest looked up from reference TRBV28 and TRBJ1-5): DVKVTQSSRYLVKRTGEKVFLECVQDMDHENMFWYRQDPGLGLRLIYFSYDVKMKEKGDIPEGYSVSREKKERFSLILESASTNQTSMYLCASSIPDRPGMVPQHFGDGTRLSIL.

A remark on this clone: The sample carries other DNA sequences with the same CDR3. In DNA, the CDR3 is TGTGCCAGCTCACCGGGGGGGGGCAATCAGCCCCAGCATTTT. Encoded protein: CASSPGGGNQPQHF. V and J are TRBV18 and TRBJ1-5, with a weak D call TRBD1 (5 bases). Per the germline V gene, CDR1 is KGHSH and CDR2 is LQKENI. V lost 3 bases, J lost 2 bases, and 8 bases lay in between. There are 14 residues in the CDR3. Looking up the rest from reference TRBV18 and TRBJ1-5 gives the full variable domain: NAGVMQNPRHLVRRRGQEARLRCSPMKGHSHVYWYRQLPEEGLKFMVYLQKENIIDESGMPKERFSAEFPKEGPSILRIQQVVRGDSAAYFCASSPGGGNQPQHFGDGTRLSIL.

Concerning this clone: One end of the junction varies from germline; a read error may be responsible. V usage is TRBV27 and J usage is TRBJ2-6; the D gene is possibly TRBD1 (5 bases). Germline assignment: CDR1 MNHEY and CDR2 SMNVEV (reference sequence). The CDR3 sequence is 16 residues long. The CDR3 protein is CASSLSWVPGANGLTF. The DNA for the CDR3 is TGTGCCAGCAGTTTATCTTGGGTTCCTGGGGCCAACGGCCTGACTTTC.

V is TRBV11-1 and J is TRBJ2-7; 8 bases are shared with TRBD1. In germline, CDR1 is SGHAT, CDR2 FQDESV (reference sequence). J lost 3 bases, V lost 6 bases, and 7 bases had no gene match. The CDR3 spans 14 residues. CDR3 coding DNA: TGTGCCAGCAGGAGGGCAGGGGGCAACTACGAGCAGTACTTC. The encoded protein is CASRRAGGNYEQYF.

This clone turned up a few times. V usage is TRBV27 and J usage is TRBJ2-7; a possible D gene is TRBD1 (5 bases). The CDR3 loop spans 14 amino acids. Trimming removed 4 bases at V and 7 bases at J, with 17 bases between. Germline CDR1 is MNHEY and CDR2 is SMNVEV (reference sequence). The CDR3: CASSWTRNLGEQYF. The CDR3 DNA sequence: TGTGCCAGCAGTTGGACACGAAACCTGGGGGAGCAGTACTTC.

Of note for this clone: The same CDR3 can be traced to other DNA sequences in this sample. The rearrangement links TRBV27 to TRBJ1-3, with D possibly TRBD1 on 5 matching bases. Germline CDR1 and CDR2: MNHEY and SMNVEV (reference sequence). The CDR3 totals 15 residues. The V end was cut by 6 bases, the J end by 4 bases, with 16 bases between. CDR3 residues: CASRSLQGSGNTIYF. As DNA, the CDR3 is TGTGCCAGCAGATCCCTCCAGGGATCAGGAAACACCATATATTTT.